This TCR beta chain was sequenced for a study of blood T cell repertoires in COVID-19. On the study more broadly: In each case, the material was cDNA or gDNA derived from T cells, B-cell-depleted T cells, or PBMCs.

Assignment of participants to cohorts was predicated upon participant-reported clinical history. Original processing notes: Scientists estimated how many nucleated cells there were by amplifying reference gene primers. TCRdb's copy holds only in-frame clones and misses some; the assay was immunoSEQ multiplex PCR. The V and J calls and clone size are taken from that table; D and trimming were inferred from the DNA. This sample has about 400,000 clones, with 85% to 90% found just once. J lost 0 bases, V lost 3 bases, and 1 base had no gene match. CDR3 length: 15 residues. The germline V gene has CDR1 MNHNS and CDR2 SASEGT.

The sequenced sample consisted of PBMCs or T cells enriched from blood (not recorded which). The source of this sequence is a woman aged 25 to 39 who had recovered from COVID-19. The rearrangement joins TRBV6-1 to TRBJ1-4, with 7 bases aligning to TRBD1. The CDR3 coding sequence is TGTGCCAGCAGTGAGGGGACAGCAACTAATGAAAAACTGTTTTTT. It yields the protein CASSEGTATNEKLFF.